The sequence of this TCR beta chain was determined in a study of T cell responses to AZD1222 COVID-19 vaccine. Study at large: Investigators merged groups given second doses at roughly 4 or roughly 12 weeks.

This CDR3 region has 13 residues. V lost 5 bases and J lost 5, with 12 bases in between. This table comes from immunoSEQ multiplex PCR, and its TCRdb copy is limited to in-frame clones, with some not included. The profile shows about 100,000 clones, approximately 87% of them singletons. This chain joins TRBV12-3 or TRBV12-4 and TRBJ2-5; D unclear. The sequence was obtained from an adult in good health. Sequencing used peripheral blood, obtained on day 0 of AZD1222 vaccination. As DNA, the CDR3 is TGTGCCAGCAGTACCGCAGGCCGGGAGACCCAGTACTTC. Encoded protein: CASSTAGRETQYF.